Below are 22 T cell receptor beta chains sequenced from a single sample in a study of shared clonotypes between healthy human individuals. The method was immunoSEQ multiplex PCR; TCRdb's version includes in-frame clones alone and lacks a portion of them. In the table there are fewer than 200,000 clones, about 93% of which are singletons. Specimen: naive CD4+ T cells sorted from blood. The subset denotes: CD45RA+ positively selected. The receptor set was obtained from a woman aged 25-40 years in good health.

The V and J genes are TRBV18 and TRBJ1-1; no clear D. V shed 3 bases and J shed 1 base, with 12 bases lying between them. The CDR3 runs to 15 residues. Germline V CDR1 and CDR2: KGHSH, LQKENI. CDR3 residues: CASSPGPNPNTEAFF. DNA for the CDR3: TGTGCCAGCTCACCCGGGCCGAATCCGAACACTGAAGCTTTCTTT. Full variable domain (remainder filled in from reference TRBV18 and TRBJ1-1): NAGVMQNPRHLVRRRGQEARLRCSPMKGHSHVYWYRQLPEEGLKFMVYLQKENIIDESGMPKERFSAEFPKEGPSILRIQQVVRGDSAAYFCASSPGPNPNTEAFFGQGTRLTVV.

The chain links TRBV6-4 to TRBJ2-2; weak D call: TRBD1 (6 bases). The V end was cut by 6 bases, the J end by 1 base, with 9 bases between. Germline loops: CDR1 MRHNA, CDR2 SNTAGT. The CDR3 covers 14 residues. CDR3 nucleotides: TGTGCCAGCAGACGACAGGAGAACACCGGGGAGCTGTTTTTT. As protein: CASRRQENTGELFF.

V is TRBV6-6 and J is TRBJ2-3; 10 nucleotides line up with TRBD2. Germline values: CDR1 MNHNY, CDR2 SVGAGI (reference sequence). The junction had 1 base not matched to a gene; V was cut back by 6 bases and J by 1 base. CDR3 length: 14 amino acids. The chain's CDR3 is CASRGLAGTDTQYF. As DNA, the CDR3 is TGTGCCAGCAGAGGACTAGCGGGCACAGATACGCAGTATTTT.

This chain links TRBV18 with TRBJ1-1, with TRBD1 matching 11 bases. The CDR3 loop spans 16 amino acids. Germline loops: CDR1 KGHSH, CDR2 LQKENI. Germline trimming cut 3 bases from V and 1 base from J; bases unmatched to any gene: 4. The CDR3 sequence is CASSPGTGGANTEAFF. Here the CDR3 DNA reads TGTGCCAGCTCACCCGGGACAGGGGGGGCGAACACTGAAGCTTTCTTT.

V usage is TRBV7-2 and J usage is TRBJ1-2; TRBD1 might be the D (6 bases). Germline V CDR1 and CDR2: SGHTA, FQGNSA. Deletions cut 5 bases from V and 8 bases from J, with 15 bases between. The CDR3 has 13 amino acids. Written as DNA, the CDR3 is TGTGCCAGCAGCACAGGGTACCCTTGGGGCTACACCTTC. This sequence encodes CASSTGYPWGYTF.

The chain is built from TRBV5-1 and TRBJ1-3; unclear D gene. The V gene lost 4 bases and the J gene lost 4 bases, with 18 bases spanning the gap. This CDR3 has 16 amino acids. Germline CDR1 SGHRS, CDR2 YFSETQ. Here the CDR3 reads CASSQKGPLSGNTIYF. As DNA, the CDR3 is TGCGCCAGCAGCCAGAAAGGACCTCTGTCAGGAAACACCATATATTTT.

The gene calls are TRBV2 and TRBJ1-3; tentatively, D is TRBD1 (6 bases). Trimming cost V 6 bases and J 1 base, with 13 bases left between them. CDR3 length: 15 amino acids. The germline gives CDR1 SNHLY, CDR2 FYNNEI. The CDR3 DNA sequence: TGTGCCAGCAGGAAAGGGGACATTTCTGGAAACACCATATATTTT. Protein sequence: CASRKGDISGNTIYF.

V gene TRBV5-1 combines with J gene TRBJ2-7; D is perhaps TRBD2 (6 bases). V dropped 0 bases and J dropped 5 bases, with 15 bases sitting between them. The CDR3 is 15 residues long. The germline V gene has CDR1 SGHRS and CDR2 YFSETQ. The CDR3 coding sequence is TGCGCCAGCAGCTTGGCCGGCGGGGTGGGCCACGAGCAGTACTTC. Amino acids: CASSLAGGVGHEQYF.

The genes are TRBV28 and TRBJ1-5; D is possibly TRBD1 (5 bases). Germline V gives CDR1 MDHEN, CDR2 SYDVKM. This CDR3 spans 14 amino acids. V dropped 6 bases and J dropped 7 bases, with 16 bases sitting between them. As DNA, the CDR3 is TGTGCCAGCAGCCCCGGGGGGGTTAGACAGCCCCAGCATTTT. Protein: CASSPGGVRQPQHF. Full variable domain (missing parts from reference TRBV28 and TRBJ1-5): DVKVTQSSRYLVKRTGEKVFLECVQDMDHENMFWYRQDPGLGLRLIYFSYDVKMKEKGDIPEGYSVSREKKERFSLILESASTNQTSMYLCASSPGGVRQPQHFGDGTRLSIL.

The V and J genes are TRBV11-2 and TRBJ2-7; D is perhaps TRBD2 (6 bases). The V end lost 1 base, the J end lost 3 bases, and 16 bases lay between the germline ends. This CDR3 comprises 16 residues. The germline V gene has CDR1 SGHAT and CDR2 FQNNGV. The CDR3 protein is CASSLVPRGKDYEQYF. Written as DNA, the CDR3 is TGTGCCAGCAGCTTAGTTCCCCGGGGGAAGGACTACGAGCAGTACTTC.

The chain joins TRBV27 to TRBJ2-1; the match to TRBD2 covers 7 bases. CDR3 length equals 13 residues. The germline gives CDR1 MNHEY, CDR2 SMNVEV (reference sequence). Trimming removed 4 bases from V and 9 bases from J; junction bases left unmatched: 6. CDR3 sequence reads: CASSSAGPSEQFF. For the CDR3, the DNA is TGTGCCAGCAGTTCAGCGGGGCCCAGTGAGCAGTTCTTC.

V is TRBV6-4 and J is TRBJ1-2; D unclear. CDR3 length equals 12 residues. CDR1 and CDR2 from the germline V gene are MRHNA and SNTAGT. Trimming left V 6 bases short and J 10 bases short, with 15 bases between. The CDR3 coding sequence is TGTGCCAGCAGCCCAAACGGGGATCTCTACACCTTC. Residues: CASSPNGDLYTF.

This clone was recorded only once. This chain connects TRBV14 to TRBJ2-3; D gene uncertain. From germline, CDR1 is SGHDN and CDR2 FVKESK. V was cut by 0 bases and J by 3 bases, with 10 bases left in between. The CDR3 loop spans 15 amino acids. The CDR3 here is CASSQELLSTDTQYF. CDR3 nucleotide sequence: TGTGCCAGCAGCCAAGAACTACTGTCAACAGATACGCAGTATTTT.

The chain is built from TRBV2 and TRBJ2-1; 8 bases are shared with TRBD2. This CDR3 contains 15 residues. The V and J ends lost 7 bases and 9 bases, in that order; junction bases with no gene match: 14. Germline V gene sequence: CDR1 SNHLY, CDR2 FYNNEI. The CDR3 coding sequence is TGTGCCAGCAAGCAAGTGGCTAGCGGGTTCACTGAGCAGTTCTTC. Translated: CASKQVASGFTEQFF.

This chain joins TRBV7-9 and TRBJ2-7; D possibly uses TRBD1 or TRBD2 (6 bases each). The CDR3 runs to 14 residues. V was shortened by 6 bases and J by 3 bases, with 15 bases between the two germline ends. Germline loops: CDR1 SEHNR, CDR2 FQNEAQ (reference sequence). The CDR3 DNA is TGTGCCAGCAGACAGGGTGCGGGGAGCTACGAGCAGTACTTC. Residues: CASRQGAGSYEQYF.

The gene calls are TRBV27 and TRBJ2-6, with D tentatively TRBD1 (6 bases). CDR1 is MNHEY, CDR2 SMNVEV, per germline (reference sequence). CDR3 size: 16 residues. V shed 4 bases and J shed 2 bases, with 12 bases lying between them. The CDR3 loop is CASSSIRGAGANVLTF. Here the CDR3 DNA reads TGTGCCAGCAGTTCAATCAGGGGAGCTGGGGCCAACGTCCTGACTTTC. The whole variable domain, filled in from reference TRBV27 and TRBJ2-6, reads EAQVTQNPRYLITVTGKKLTVTCSQNMNHEYMSWYRQDPGLGLRQIYYSMNVEVTDKGDVPEGYKVSRKEKRNFPLILESPSPNQTSLYFCASSSIRGAGANVLTFGAGSRLTVL.

CDR3 amino acids: CASSFWGPDQPQHF. CDR3 DNA sequence: TGTGCCAGCAGTTTTTGGGGGCCAGATCAGCCCCAGCATTTT. This chain connects TRBV27 to TRBJ1-5; TRBD1 is a possible D gene (6 bases). V dropped 3 bases and J dropped 5 bases, with 11 bases sitting between them. Germline-derived CDR1 and CDR2 are MNHEY and SMNVEV (reference sequence). The CDR3 has 14 residues.

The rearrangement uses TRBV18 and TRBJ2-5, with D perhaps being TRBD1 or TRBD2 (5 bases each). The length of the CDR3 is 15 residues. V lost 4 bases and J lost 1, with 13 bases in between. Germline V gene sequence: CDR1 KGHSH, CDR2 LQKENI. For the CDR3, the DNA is TGTGCCAGCTCACTACTCCGGGACCCCCAAGAGACCCAGTACTTC. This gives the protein CASSLLRDPQETQYF. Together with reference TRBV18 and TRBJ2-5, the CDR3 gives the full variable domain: NAGVMQNPRHLVRRRGQEARLRCSPMKGHSHVYWYRQLPEEGLKFMVYLQKENIIDESGMPKERFSAEFPKEGPSILRIQQVVRGDSAAYFCASSLLRDPQETQYFGPGTRLLVL.

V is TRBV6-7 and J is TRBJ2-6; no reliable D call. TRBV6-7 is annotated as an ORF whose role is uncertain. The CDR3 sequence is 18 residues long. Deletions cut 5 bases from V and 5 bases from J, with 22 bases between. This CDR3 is CASSSAQRIYSRANVLTF. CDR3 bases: TGTGCCAGCAGTAGCGCCCAGCGTATTTACAGTCGGGCCAACGTCCTGACTTTC.

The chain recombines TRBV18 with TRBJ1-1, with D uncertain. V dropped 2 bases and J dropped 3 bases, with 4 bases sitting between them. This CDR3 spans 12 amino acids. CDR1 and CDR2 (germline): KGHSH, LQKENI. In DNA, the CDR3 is TGTGCCAGCTCACCAAAGGACACTGAAGCTTTCTTT. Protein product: CASSPKDTEAFF.

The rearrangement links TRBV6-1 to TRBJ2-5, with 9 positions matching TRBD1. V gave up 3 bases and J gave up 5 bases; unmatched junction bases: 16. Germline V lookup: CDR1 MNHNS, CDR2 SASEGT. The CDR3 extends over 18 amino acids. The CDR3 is CASSDGSADRGLGETQYF. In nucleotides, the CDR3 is TGTGCCAGCAGTGACGGGTCGGCGGACAGGGGCCTGGGGGAGACCCAGTACTTC.

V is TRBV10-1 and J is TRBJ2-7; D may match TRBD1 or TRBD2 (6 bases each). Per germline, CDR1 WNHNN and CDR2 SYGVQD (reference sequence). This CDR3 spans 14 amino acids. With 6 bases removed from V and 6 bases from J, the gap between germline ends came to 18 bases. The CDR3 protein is CASSPQGGAGEQYF. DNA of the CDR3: TGCGCCAGCAGCCCTCAAGGGGGAGCGGGCGAGCAGTACTTC.